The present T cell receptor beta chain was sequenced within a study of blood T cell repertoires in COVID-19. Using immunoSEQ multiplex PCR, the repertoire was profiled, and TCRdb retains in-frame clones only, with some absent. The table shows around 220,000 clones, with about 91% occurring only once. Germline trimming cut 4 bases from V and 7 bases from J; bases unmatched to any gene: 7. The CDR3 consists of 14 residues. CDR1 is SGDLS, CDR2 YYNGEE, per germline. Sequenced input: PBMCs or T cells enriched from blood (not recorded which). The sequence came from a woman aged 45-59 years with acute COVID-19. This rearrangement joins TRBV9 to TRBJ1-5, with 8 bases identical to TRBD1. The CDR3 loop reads CASSLTGGNQPQHF. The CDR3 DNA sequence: TGTGCCAGCAGCCTTACAGGGGGAAACCAGCCCCAGCATTTT.